Detailed here is one TCR beta chain. Its antigen remains unknown. Only in-frame clones appear in the TCRdb table, and some are missing; sequencing was by immunoSEQ multiplex PCR. The sample has some 120,000 clones, 84% seen once; the top ten hold approximately 26%. Trimming cost V 3 bases and J 7 bases, with 18 bases left between them. The CDR3 has 16 amino acids. Germline V gives CDR1 KGHSH, CDR2 LQKENI. The data are from a study of T cell responses to AZD1222 COVID-19 vaccine. Study conclusions and caveats: Clonal diversity was possibly underestimated; the donors were predominantly white British and more often female.

This TCR derives from an adult who received the AZD1222 COVID-19 vaccine. The sample in question was peripheral blood, obtained 28 days after the second AZD1222 dose. V gene TRBV18 combines with J gene TRBJ2-2; D may be TRBD1 (6 bases). This chain's CDR3 is CASSPRQQGRVGELFF. CDR3 sequence (DNA): TGTGCCAGCTCACCCCGACAACAGGGACGTGTCGGGGAGCTGTTTTTT. The complete variable domain, with remaining parts taken from reference TRBV18 and TRBJ2-2, reads NAGVMQNPRHLVRRRGQEARLRCSPMKGHSHVYWYRQLPEEGLKFMVYLQKENIIDESGMPKERFSAEFPKEGPSILRIQQVVRGDSAAYFCASSPRQQGRVGELFFGEGSRLTVL.